The clone carrying this T cell receptor beta chain was seen repeatedly, ten times or more. Its antigen is not known. The CDR3 loop spans 11 amino acids. Healthy Caucasians made up all donors. This entry is derived from a study of identical twins. Whole-study findings and limits: Cord blood's abundant beta clonotypes had fewer insertions, unlike memory repertoires. Excess sharing by twins proved weaker in beta out-of-frame sequences.

Each CDR3 protein gets one entry after TCRdb re-called the 5' RACE reads with MiXCR. The sample consists of approximately 630,000 distinct CDR3 sequences, just over 7% of them appearing once. A further study also used this sample, focusing on yellow fever vaccine responses in identical twins. That paper states: A vaccine T cell response that seemed partly convergent and partly personalized was reported in twins.

This clonotype was obtained from a woman aged 18 to 35 in good health. V usage is TRBV21-1 and J usage is TRBJ2-5. TRBV21-1 has pseudogene status. The source material was PBMCs. Here the CDR3 reads CASSKKETQYF. CDR3 sequence (DNA): TGTGCCAGCAGCAAGAAAGAGACCCAGTACTTC.